This paragraph covers one T cell receptor (beta chain) sequence. Its specificity is not known. The data stem from a study of T cells after yellow fever vaccination. From the 5' RACE reads, TCRdb called clonotypes with MiXCR, one entry per CDR3 protein. The sample records over 300,000 distinct CDR3 sequences, 3% to 4.5% being singletons. Findings of the study overall: At 96% for CD4 and approximately 88% for CD8, most primary-vaccination clones showed up again after the booster.

The CDR3 has 15 amino acids. V gave up 2 bases and J gave up 4 bases, with 12 bases separating them. Sequencing was performed on PBMCs, taken on the day of the yellow fever booster vaccination. The chain links TRBV12-3 or TRBV12-4 to TRBJ1-3; TRBD1 might be the D (6 bases). The receptor's source is a man younger than 30 who received the YFV17D yellow fever vaccine. In DNA form, the CDR3 reads TGTGCCAGCAGTTTACCCGGGGGCCTCGGAAACACCATATATTTT. Protein sequence: CASSLPGGLGNTIYF.